These 18 T cell receptor beta chains were sequenced from one sample in a study of T cell changes during pregnancy in multiple sclerosis. Sequencing used immunoSEQ multiplex PCR; TCRdb keeps in-frame clones, though not all of them. Among 85,000 to 100,000 clones listed, 92% were seen once. Specimen: peripheral blood, collected in the first trimester of pregnancy. The receptor set was obtained from a female donor with multiple sclerosis, enrolled in a pregnancy study.

This chain joins TRBV30 and TRBJ2-7; 15 nucleotides match TRBD2. Per germline, CDR1 GTSNPN and CDR2 SVGIG (reference sequence). Trimming took 2 bases from V and 5 from J; bases not matched to a gene: 7. The CDR3 contains 16 residues. The CDR3 here is CAWSSLGTSGRNEQYF. The CDR3 DNA is TGTGCCTGGAGTTCGCTCGGGACTAGCGGGAGGAACGAGCAGTACTTC.

The V gene is TRBV19, the J gene TRBJ2-6; D may be TRBD2 (7 bases). The CDR3 extends over 16 amino acids. Deletions cut 3 bases from V and 7 bases from J, with 16 bases between. Germline V CDR1 and CDR2: LNHDA, SQIVND (reference sequence). This chain's CDR3 is CASSIRGGAGANVLTF. In DNA form, the CDR3 reads TGTGCCAGTAGTATTAGGGGGGGGGCCGGAGCCAACGTCCTGACTTTC.

The chain carries TRBV5-1 and TRBJ2-7, with 7 bases matching TRBD2. The V and J ends lost 0 bases and 3 bases, in that order; junction bases with no gene match: 6. The CDR3 has 15 residues. Germline CDR1 SGHRS, CDR2 YFSETQ. The CDR3 DNA sequence: TGCGCCAGCAGCTTGGCCCCTAGCGGAGTCTACGAGCAGTACTTC. Its translation is CASSLAPSGVYEQYF.

This clone was seen only once. CDR3: CASSLRRGGLGTNEKLFF. Here the CDR3 DNA reads TGTGCCAGCAGCTTAAGGCGGGGTGGGCTGGGGACTAATGAAAAACTGTTTTTT. The V and J genes are TRBV7-8 and TRBJ1-4; D not resolved. The CDR3 has 18 residues. Between the trimmed V and J ends, which lost 2 bases and 2 bases, there was a span of 18 bases. Germline V gene data show CDR1 as SGHVS and CDR2 as FQNEAQ. Based on the CDR3 plus reference TRBV7-8 and TRBJ1-4, the full variable domain is GAGVSQSPRYKVAKRGQDVALRCDPISGHVSLFWYQQALGQGPEFLTYFQNEAQLDKSGLPSDRFFAERPEGSVSTLKIQRTQQEDSAVYLCASSLRRGGLGTNEKLFFGSGTQLSVL.

This clone was picked up one time. This chain connects TRBV15 to TRBJ1-3; D might be TRBD1 (6 bases). Germline V CDR1 and CDR2: LNHNV, YYDKDF (reference sequence). Trimming removed 6 bases at V and 4 bases at J, with 13 bases between. The CDR3 is 14 residues long. The CDR3 loop is CATSTRGSGNTIYF. CDR3 DNA: TGTGCCACCAGTACCAGGGGATCCGGAAACACCATATATTTT.

This chain links TRBV19 with TRBJ1-2; TRBD1 aligns across 8 bases. CDR3 size: 14 residues. In germline, CDR1 is LNHDA, CDR2 SQIVND (reference sequence). V shed 7 bases, J shed 3 bases, and the junction held 7 bases outside the gene matches. CDR3 loop: CASTLRTGHYGYTF. In nucleotides, the CDR3 is TGTGCCAGTACCCTCAGGACAGGGCACTATGGCTACACCTTC.

The rearrangement links TRBV5-1 to TRBJ2-3; the D is unclear. The CDR3 covers 16 residues. Germline V gives CDR1 SGHRS, CDR2 YFSETQ. Trimming removed 0 bases at V and 5 bases at J, with 16 bases between. CDR3 amino acids: CASSLGQKPPRDTQYF. CDR3 nucleotide sequence: TGCGCCAGCAGCTTGGGGCAGAAGCCACCTAGAGATACGCAGTATTTT. The full variable domain, in which reference TRBV5-1 and TRBJ2-3 provide the parts outside the CDR3, is KAGVTQTPRYLIKTRGQQVTLSCSPISGHRSVSWYQQTPGQGLQFLFEYFSETQRNKGNFPGRFSGRQFSNSRSEMNVSTLELGDSALYLCASSLGQKPPRDTQYFGPGTRLTVL.

The chain has TRBV9 and TRBJ2-7; 12 bases align to TRBD2. CDR3 length equals 15 residues. V shed 0 bases, J shed 7 bases, and the junction held 5 bases outside the gene matches. In germline, CDR1 is SGDLS, CDR2 YYNGEE. DNA of the CDR3: TGTGCCAGCAGCGTAGAGACTAGCGGGAGAGGTGAGCAGTACTTC. Its protein product is CASSVETSGRGEQYF.

The chain employs TRBV6-5 and TRBJ2-7, with 7 nucleotides matching TRBD2. The trim removed 2 bases at V and 5 bases at J, leaving 6 bases unmatched. CDR3 size: 14 residues. Germline loops: CDR1 MNHEY, CDR2 SVGAGI. The DNA for the CDR3 is TGTGCCAGCAGTTACACGGGGGGATCAGACGAGCAGTACTTC. Translation: CASSYTGGSDEQYF.

The CDR3 protein is CASSLGTGWRNGNEQFF. The CDR3 nucleotides read TGTGCCAGCAGTTTAGGTACAGGGTGGAGGAATGGCAATGAGCAGTTCTTC. The rearrangement links TRBV28 to TRBJ2-1; D might be TRBD1 (6 bases). Trimming shortened V by 2 bases and J by 6 bases, and 20 bases separated the two germline ends. The CDR3 spans 17 residues. CDR1 and CDR2 (germline): MDHEN, SYDVKM.

The rearrangement joins TRBV11-2 to TRBJ1-1, with D possibly being TRBD1 (6 bases). The V end was cut by 5 bases, the J end by 4 bases, with 17 bases between. The CDR3 has 15 amino acids. Germline CDR1 is SGHAT and CDR2 is FQNNGV. The DNA for the CDR3 is TGTGCCAGCAGCCCCACGACAGGTCAAGGCACTGAAGCTTTCTTT. Its translation is CASSPTTGQGTEAFF.

The chain links TRBV13 to TRBJ1-2, with 7 bases matching TRBD1. J lost 7 bases, V lost 3 bases, and 5 bases had no gene match. This CDR3 spans 13 amino acids. Per the germline V gene, CDR1 is PRHDT and CDR2 is FYEKMQ (reference sequence). CDR3 sequence (DNA): TGTGCCAGCAGCTTCCGACAGGGCAGTGGCTACACCTTC. This gives the protein CASSFRQGSGYTF.

The V call is TRBV5-1, the J call TRBJ1-1; D might be TRBD1 (5 bases). Trimming shortened V by 0 bases and J by 5 bases, and 11 bases separated the two germline ends. Germline CDR1 and CDR2: SGHRS and YFSETQ. This CDR3 is 14 amino acids long. The CDR3 here is CASSLDVGRTEAFF. CDR3 nucleotides: TGCGCCAGCAGCTTGGATGTGGGGCGGACTGAAGCTTTCTTT.

CDR3 sequence (DNA): TGTGCCAGCACCCCCCTAGCGGGAGTTAGGGAGACCCAGTACTTC. This sequence encodes CASTPLAGVRETQYF. The chain recombines TRBV9 with TRBJ2-5; 10 nucleotides line up with TRBD2. The CDR3 spans 15 residues. The trim removed 6 bases at V and 5 bases at J, leaving 10 bases unmatched. Germline V gene lookup returns CDR1 SGDLS and CDR2 YYNGEE.

The chain joins TRBV5-4 to TRBJ2-7; 8 nucleotides line up with TRBD1. Germline V gene sequence: CDR1 SGHNT, CDR2 YYREEE (reference sequence). The V gene end was trimmed by 3 bases and the J gene end by 0 bases; junction bases not matched to a gene: 11. The CDR3 is made up of 17 amino acids. DNA for the CDR3: TGTGCCAGCAGCTCATCTCTTGGACAGGGTGTCTCCTACGAGCAGTACTTC. Amino acids: CASSSSLGQGVSYEQYF.

This chain links TRBV30 with TRBJ1-1; maybe TRBD1 (6 bases). The V and J ends lost 3 bases and 5 bases respectively, with 10 bases between them. Germline V gives CDR1 GTSNPN, CDR2 SVGIG (reference sequence). CDR3 length: 12 residues. CDR3 region: CAWRLQGTEAFF. The CDR3 nucleotides read TGTGCCTGGAGGCTCCAGGGGACTGAAGCTTTCTTT.

The CDR3 nucleotides are TGTGCCTGGTACCCCCTAGCGGGAGGCCGTGAAGCGCAGTACTTC. Protein: CAWYPLAGGREAQYF. The chain combines TRBV30 with TRBJ2-7; 11 bases fit TRBD2. Germline values: CDR1 GTSNPN, CDR2 SVGIG (reference sequence). The CDR3 has 15 amino acids. The ends lost 5 bases at V and 9 bases at J; junction bases unmatched: 15. The full variable domain, in which reference TRBV30 and TRBJ2-7 provide the parts outside the CDR3, is SQTIHQWPATLVQPVGSPLSLECTVEGTSNPNLYWYRQAAGRGLQLLFYSVGIGQISSEVPQNLSASRPQDRQFILSSKKLLLSDSGFYLCAWYPLAGGREAQYFGPGTRLTVT.

V gene TRBV9 combines with J gene TRBJ2-2, with 8 bases identical to TRBD2. The CDR3 totals 16 residues. Germline CDR1 reads SGDLS; CDR2 reads YYNGEE. J lost 4 bases, V lost 3 bases, and 8 bases had no gene match. CDR3: CASSARAGVITGELFF. The CDR3 DNA follows: TGTGCCAGCAGCGCCCGAGCGGGAGTGATCACCGGGGAGCTGTTTTTT.